This T cell receptor beta chain appears in the sequencing data of a study of T-cell memory formation after mild COVID-19. Study as a whole: For the most part, TCR clusters were specific to one donor.

Whole-study findings and limits: Shrinking CD4+ clones resided mostly in CM and EM, and CD8+ ones in EMRA. Memory from before infection featured some responding clones, which suggests cross-reactive memory joined.

Germline V gene sequence: CDR1 SQVTM, CDR2 ANQGSEA. The CDR3 spans 13 residues. With 4 bases clipped from V and 0 bases from J, the junction kept 2 bases outside the gene matches. This clonotype was observed at least ten times. Its antigen is as yet unknown. Constant-segment-primed 5'RACE gave TCR alpha and TCR beta cDNA libraries with sample barcodes and UMIs. TCRdb reprocessed the 5' RACE reads with MiXCR, giving one entry per CDR3 protein. The table has 350,000 to 500,000 distinct CDR3 sequences, roughly a quarter seen once. The specimen was PBMCs or a T cell subset sorted from them (not recorded which). This sequence was found in an adult woman who had mild COVID-19 (a few samples of this study predate the infection). Cell type and time point are not known. The chain has TRBV29-1 and TRBJ2-7, with 8 positions matching TRBD2. The chain's CDR3 is CSVVSGSSYEQYF. CDR3 DNA: TGCAGCGTTGTAAGCGGGAGCTCCTACGAGCAGTACTTC.